These T cell receptor beta chains were read from a single sample in a study of CD8+ T cells in alopecia areata. Sequencing used immunoSEQ multiplex PCR; TCRdb keeps in-frame clones, though not all of them. The data hold roughly 280,000 clones, with 60% observed a single time. Here the sequenced sample was CD4+ T cells sorted from blood, taken around week 54, from a patient treated with tofacitinib. These receptors were collected from a human donor with alopecia areata. The CDR3 runs from the conserved cysteine through the conserved F or W. A D gene is named only where the DNA matches it firmly. Clone size is not always given. Where it is, it says once, few, many or a class for expanded clones.

d_call: .
j_call: TRBJ2-3
clone_size: once
v_call: TRBV6-5
cdr3_nt: TGTGCCAGCAGCCTTAGTGGGGCCCACACAGATACGCAGTATTTT
cdr3_aa: CASSLSGAHTDTQYF

d_call: .
j_call: TRBJ2-7
clone_size: .
v_call: TRBV7-6
cdr3_nt: TGTGCCAGCAGCTCAAGGGTCGCTCGGCGGCACGAGCAGTACTTC
cdr3_aa: CASSSRVARRHEQYF

d_call: TRBD1
j_call: TRBJ1-1
clone_size: .
v_call: TRBV29-1
cdr3_nt: TGCAGCGTTGACAGGGGGAGTGGGTACACTGAAGCTTTCTTT
cdr3_aa: CSVDRGSGYTEAFF

d_call: TRBD1
j_call: TRBJ1-6
clone_size: .
v_call: TRBV5-4
cdr3_nt: TGTGCCAGCAGCGAGGGACAGCCCGGGGCCCTCCACTTT
cdr3_aa: CASSEGQPGALHF

d_call: TRBD1
j_call: TRBJ1-1
clone_size: .
v_call: TRBV25-1
cdr3_nt: TGTGCCAGCAGTGAATTGACAGGGGGTAGAGCTTTCTTT
cdr3_aa: CASSELTGGRAFF

d_call: TRBD2
j_call: TRBJ2-2
clone_size: .
v_call: TRBV7-8
cdr3_nt: TGTGCCAGCAGCCAAGGGGTACTAGCGGGGATCACCGGGGAGCTGTTTTTT
cdr3_aa: CASSQGVLAGITGELFF

d_call: .
j_call: TRBJ1-6
clone_size: .
v_call: TRBV7-9
cdr3_nt: TGTGCCAGCAGACCGGGACACGGGGATAATTCACCCCTCCACTTT
cdr3_aa: CASRPGHGDNSPLHF

d_call: .
j_call: TRBJ2-1
clone_size: .
v_call: TRBV6-5
cdr3_nt: TGTGCCAGCAGTTACTTGGGGGGAAACAATGAGCAGTTCTTC
cdr3_aa: CASSYLGGNNEQFF

d_call: .
j_call: TRBJ2-1
clone_size: .
v_call: TRBV5-6
cdr3_nt: TGTGCCAGCAGCTTCCCAGCGCGCGACAATGAGCAGTTCTTC
cdr3_aa: CASSFPARDNEQFF

d_call: .
j_call: TRBJ2-2
clone_size: .
v_call: TRBV6-4
cdr3_nt: TGTGCCAGTCAAACCAGGGTGAACACCGGGGAGCTGTTTTTT
cdr3_aa: CASQTRVNTGELFF

d_call: .
j_call: TRBJ2-5
clone_size: .
v_call: TRBV6-1
cdr3_nt: TGTGCCAGCAGTGAAGCCCAGGGTAGGGGGACCCAGTACTTC
cdr3_aa: CASSEAQGRGTQYF

d_call: TRBD1
j_call: TRBJ2-6
clone_size: .
v_call: TRBV4-3
cdr3_nt: TGCGCCAGCAGCCTCTCAGGGCCGACAGGGGTTGGGGCCAACGTCCTGACTTTC
cdr3_aa: CASSLSGPTGVGANVLTF

d_call: TRBD1
j_call: TRBJ1-5
clone_size: .
v_call: TRBV7-2
cdr3_nt: TGTGCCAGCAGCCCAGGGACAGTTGTTCAGCCCCAGCATTTT
cdr3_aa: CASSPGTVVQPQHF

d_call: .
j_call: TRBJ2-5
clone_size: few
v_call: TRBV4-1
cdr3_nt: TGCGCCAGCAGCCAAGCTCCGGGGAGGGAGACCCAGTACTTC
cdr3_aa: CASSQAPGRETQYF

d_call: .
j_call: TRBJ1-6
clone_size: .
v_call: TRBV30
cdr3_nt: TGTGGATCCGGGCTACCCAATTCACCCCTCCACTTT
cdr3_aa: CGSGLPNSPLHF

d_call: .
j_call: TRBJ2-1
clone_size: few
v_call: TRBV5-1
cdr3_nt: TGCGCCAGCAATACCGAGTGGGACAATGAGCAGTTCTTC
cdr3_aa: CASNTEWDNEQFF

d_call: TRBD2
j_call: TRBJ2-3
clone_size: .
v_call: TRBV29-1
cdr3_nt: TGCAGCTCCTCGAAGCGGGGGTGGGGAGATACGCAGTATTTT
cdr3_aa: CSSSKRGWGDTQYF

d_call: .
j_call: TRBJ1-4
clone_size: .
v_call: TRBV15
cdr3_nt: TGTGCCACCAGCCAAATCGGGAGGGCTGGGGAACTGTTTTTT
cdr3_aa: CATSQIGRAGELFF

d_call: .
j_call: TRBJ2-7
clone_size: .
v_call: TRBV5-1
cdr3_nt: TGCGCCAGCAGCCGTGACCCGGCGCCCTACGAGCAGTACTTC
cdr3_aa: CASSRDPAPYEQYF

d_call: TRBD2
j_call: TRBJ2-5
clone_size: .
v_call: TRBV9
cdr3_nt: TGTGCCAGCAGCCACAGACTAGCGGGGGGTACCCAAGAGACCCAGTACTTC
cdr3_aa: CASSHRLAGGTQETQYF

d_call: .
j_call: TRBJ1-5
clone_size: .
v_call: TRBV30
cdr3_nt: TGTGCCTGGGGGGTCGAGGACAATCAGCCCCAGCATTTT
cdr3_aa: CAWGVEDNQPQHF

d_call: .
j_call: TRBJ1-3
clone_size: .
v_call: TRBV4-3
cdr3_nt: TGCGCCAGCAGCCCCGGACAGAGAGGAAACACCATATATTTT
cdr3_aa: CASSPGQRGNTIYF

d_call: TRBD1
j_call: TRBJ1-2
clone_size: few
v_call: TRBV7-2
cdr3_nt: TGTGCCAGCAGCAGACAGGGGCTCGTCTATGGCTACACCTTC
cdr3_aa: CASSRQGLVYGYTF

d_call: TRBD1
j_call: TRBJ2-5
clone_size: .
v_call: TRBV30
cdr3_nt: TGTGCCTGGACTTCGGGCAGGGGGCAGACCCAGTACTTC
cdr3_aa: CAWTSGRGQTQYF

d_call: .
j_call: TRBJ1-1
clone_size: many
v_call: TRBV5-4
cdr3_nt: TGTGCCAGCAGAACGGGAGGAAGGGACGGTGAAGCTTTCTTT
cdr3_aa: CASRTGGRDGEAFF

d_call: .
j_call: TRBJ2-1
clone_size: .
v_call: TRBV9
cdr3_nt: TGTGCCAGCAGCGTAAACTCCTACAATGAGCAGTTCTTC
cdr3_aa: CASSVNSYNEQFF

d_call: .
j_call: TRBJ2-1
clone_size: .
v_call: TRBV29-1
cdr3_nt: TGCAGCGGTCAGAGGGCAGGGGAGTACAATGAGCAGTTCTTC
cdr3_aa: CSGQRAGEYNEQFF

d_call: .
j_call: TRBJ1-1
clone_size: .
v_call: TRBV30
cdr3_nt: TGTGCCTGGAGGAAAGGCTCTGAAGCTTTCTTT
cdr3_aa: CAWRKGSEAFF

d_call: .
j_call: TRBJ2-1
clone_size: .
v_call: TRBV7-2
cdr3_nt: TGTGCCAGCAGCTCCTGGCGCGCGTCCTACAATGAGCAGTTCTTC
cdr3_aa: CASSSWRASYNEQFF

d_call: TRBD1
j_call: TRBJ1-4
clone_size: .
v_call: TRBV6-5
cdr3_nt: TGTGCCAGCGGCGACAGGGCTGAAAAACTGTTTTTT
cdr3_aa: CASGDRAEKLFF

d_call: .
j_call: TRBJ2-1
clone_size: few
v_call: TRBV10-3
cdr3_nt: TGTGCCATCAGTCTAACAGATCGGGGGAATGAGCAGTTCTTC
cdr3_aa: CAISLTDRGNEQFF

d_call: .
j_call: TRBJ1-1
clone_size: .
v_call: TRBV7-2
cdr3_nt: TGTGCCAGCAGCTCCCAAGAGCAGGGGTATGGCACTGAAGCTTTCTTT
cdr3_aa: CASSSQEQGYGTEAFF

d_call: .
j_call: TRBJ1-1
clone_size: .
v_call: TRBV7-8
cdr3_nt: TGTGCCAGCAGCTTACCCCAGGGAGGCACTGAAGCTTTCTTT
cdr3_aa: CASSLPQGGTEAFF

d_call: TRBD1
j_call: TRBJ1-2
clone_size: many
v_call: TRBV5-5
cdr3_nt: TGTGCCAGCAGCTTGACAGGGGGCGGCTACACCTTC
cdr3_aa: CASSLTGGGYTF

d_call: .
j_call: TRBJ2-3
clone_size: .
v_call: TRBV30
cdr3_nt: TGTGCCTGGAGTACCCTACGGGATACGCAGTATTTT
cdr3_aa: CAWSTLRDTQYF

d_call: TRBD1
j_call: TRBJ2-7
clone_size: .
v_call: TRBV29-1
cdr3_nt: TGCAGCGTAACAGGGGTGGCCTACGAGCAGTACTTC
cdr3_aa: CSVTGVAYEQYF

d_call: TRBD1
j_call: TRBJ2-1
clone_size: .
v_call: TRBV7-2
cdr3_nt: TGTGCCAGCAGCTCCGACAGGGCTACTGAGCAGTTCTTC
cdr3_aa: CASSSDRATEQFF

d_call: .
j_call: TRBJ1-3
clone_size: .
v_call: TRBV7-9
cdr3_nt: TGTGCCAGCAGCTTAGGGCCCTACCGGGTAGGGTCTGGAAACACCATATATTTT
cdr3_aa: CASSLGPYRVGSGNTIYF

d_call: TRBD2
j_call: TRBJ2-1
clone_size: .
v_call: TRBV19
cdr3_nt: TGTGCCAGTAGTATCGAAGCGGGGGGGCCGGTGTCCTACAATGAGCAGTTCTTC
cdr3_aa: CASSIEAGGPVSYNEQFF

d_call: TRBD1
j_call: TRBJ1-5
clone_size: .
v_call: TRBV4-1
cdr3_nt: TGCGCCAGCAGCCATTACAGGGGGCCTGGTCAGCCCCAGCATTTT
cdr3_aa: CASSHYRGPGQPQHF

d_call: .
j_call: TRBJ2-3
clone_size: .
v_call: TRBV30
cdr3_nt: TGTGCCTGGAGTGGCAGGGCCTATAGCACAGATACGCAGTATTTT
cdr3_aa: CAWSGRAYSTDTQYF

d_call: .
j_call: TRBJ2-3
clone_size: .
v_call: TRBV29-1
cdr3_nt: TGCAGCGTCACAGGACTACAAAGCACAGATACGCAGTATTTT
cdr3_aa: CSVTGLQSTDTQYF